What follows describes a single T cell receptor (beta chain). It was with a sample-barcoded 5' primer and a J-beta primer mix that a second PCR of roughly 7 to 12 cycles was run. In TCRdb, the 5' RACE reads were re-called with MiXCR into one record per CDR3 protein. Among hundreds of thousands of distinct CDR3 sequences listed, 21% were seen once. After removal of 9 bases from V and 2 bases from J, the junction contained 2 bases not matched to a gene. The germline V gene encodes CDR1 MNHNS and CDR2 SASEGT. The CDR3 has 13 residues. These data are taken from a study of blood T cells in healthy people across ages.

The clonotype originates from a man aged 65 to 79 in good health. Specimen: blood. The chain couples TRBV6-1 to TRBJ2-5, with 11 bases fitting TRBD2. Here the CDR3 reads CASIAGGQETQYF. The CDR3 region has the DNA TGTGCCAGTATAGCGGGGGGGCAAGAGACCCAGTACTTC.